This TCR beta chain was identified in a study of shared clonotypes between healthy human individuals. Sorted-subset replicate PCR reactions contained around 220 ng DNA, corresponding to about 30,000 T cell genomes. This table comes from immunoSEQ multiplex PCR, and its TCRdb copy is limited to in-frame clones, with some not included. The repertoire holds under 1,100,000 clones, around 74% seen once, with approximately 1.5% in the top ten. From germline, CDR1 is MDHEN and CDR2 SYDVKM. The CDR3 has 15 amino acids. V dropped 2 bases and J dropped 2 bases, with 12 bases sitting between them. About this clone: Antigen specificity is unknown.

The study's findings and limits: Generation probabilities were higher for clonotypes shared across all four sorted-subset donors than for unshared ones. Tissue TCR repertoires likely differ from these blood-only repertoires.

Sequencing used memory CD4+ T cells sorted from blood. Subset meaning: CD45RA-negative fraction. The sequence derives from a man younger than 30 in good health. The chain has TRBV28 and TRBJ1-2; unclear D gene. CDR3 nucleotides: TGTGCCAGCAGTTTAGAGCTCAACTTCAACTATGGCTACACCTTC. This encodes CASSLELNFNYGYTF.